This TCR beta chain was captured by sequencing in a study of human T cells and chemical hapten exposure. Study context: DPC 0.01% went on the upper back by patch test, with reading at 6 days. Minor pooled library volume differences mainly drove per-sample TCR yield variation.

Time point reported: patch test 1, 2 weeks after DPC sensitization. Treatment indicated: therapeutic diphenylcyclopropenone sensitization with weekly scalp DPC. Study-level results: Expanded TCRs made up significantly more big CDR3 similarity clusters than controls did. TCRs above 1 in 1000 frequency did not change with DPC sensitization.

TCRdb re-called the RACE reads through MiXCR, storing one row per CDR3 protein. The sample has around 380,000 distinct CDR3 sequences, 4% to 5.5% seen once. This clonotype was observed at least ten times. Its antigen is not known. After removal of 3 bases from V and 4 bases from J, the junction contained 7 bases not matched to a gene. CDR3 size: 16 residues. Looked up from germline, CDR1 is SGHRS and CDR2 is YFSETQ. This TCR derives from a woman in her forties or fifties with alopecia areata. Some clones in this sample may be carry-over from other donors' samples. The V gene is TRBV5-1, the J gene TRBJ2-4; TRBD2 aligns across 10 bases. Source: whole blood, taken in connection with sensitization to the hapten diphenylcyclopropenone (DPC). The CDR3 protein is CASSSGTSAKKNIQYF. DNA of the CDR3: TGCGCCAGCAGCTCGGGGACTAGCGCAAAAAAAAACATTCAGTACTTC.